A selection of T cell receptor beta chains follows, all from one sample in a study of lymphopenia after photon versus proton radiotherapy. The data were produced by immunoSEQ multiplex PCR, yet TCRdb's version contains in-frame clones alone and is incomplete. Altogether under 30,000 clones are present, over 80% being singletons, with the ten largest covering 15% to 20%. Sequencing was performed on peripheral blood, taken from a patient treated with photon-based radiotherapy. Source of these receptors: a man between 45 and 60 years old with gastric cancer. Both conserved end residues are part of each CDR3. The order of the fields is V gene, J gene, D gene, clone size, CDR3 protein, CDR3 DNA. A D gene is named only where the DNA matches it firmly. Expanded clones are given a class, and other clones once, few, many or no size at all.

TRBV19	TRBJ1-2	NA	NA	CASSIHSNYGYTF	TGTGCCAGTAGTATTCATTCTAACTATGGCTACACCTTC
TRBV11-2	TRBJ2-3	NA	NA	CASSHTTDTQYF	TGTGCCAGCAGCCACACGACAGATACGCAGTATTTT
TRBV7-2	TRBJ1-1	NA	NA	CASRLTPGRNTEAFF	TGTGCCAGCAGACTTACCCCAGGGAGGAACACTGAAGCTTTCTTT
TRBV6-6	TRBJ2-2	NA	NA	CASRGEGDTGELFF	TGTGCCAGCAGGGGGGAAGGGGACACCGGGGAGCTGTTTTTT
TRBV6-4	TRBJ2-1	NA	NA	CASRSTSSSSEQFF	TGTGCCAGCAGGAGTACGTCCAGTTCTAGTGAGCAGTTCTTC
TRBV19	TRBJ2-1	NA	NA	CASTSGPYNEQFF	TGTGCCAGTACGTCAGGACCCTACAATGAGCAGTTCTTC
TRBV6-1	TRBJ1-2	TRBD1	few	CASSEGTGKGYTF	TGTGCCAGCAGTGAAGGGACAGGGAAGGGCTACACCTTC
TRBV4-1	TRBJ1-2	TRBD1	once	CASSQDLGDRVNGYTF	TGCGCCAGCAGCCAAGATCTTGGAGACAGGGTCAATGGCTACACCTTC
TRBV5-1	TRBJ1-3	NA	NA	CASSLDGGSGNTIYF	TGCGCCAGCAGCTTGGACGGCGGCTCTGGAAACACCATATATTTT
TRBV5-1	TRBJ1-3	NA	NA	CASSSDTGNTIYF	TGCGCCAGCAGCTCGGATACCGGAAACACCATATATTTT
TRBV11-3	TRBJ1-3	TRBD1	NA	CASSPGQGPGNTIYF	TGTGCCAGCAGCCCAGGACAGGGGCCAGGAAACACCATATATTTT
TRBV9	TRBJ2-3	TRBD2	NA	CASSYGLAVSTDTQYF	TGTGCCAGCAGCTACGGACTAGCGGTGTCCACAGATACGCAGTATTTT
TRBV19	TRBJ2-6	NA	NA	CASSAFRGQSGANVLTF	TGTGCCAGTAGTGCCTTCCGGGGACAATCTGGGGCCAACGTCCTGACTTTC
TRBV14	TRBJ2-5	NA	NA	CASSQWPPRGGAGETQYF	TGTGCCAGCAGCCAATGGCCCCCACGAGGGGGGGCCGGGGAGACCCAGTACTTC
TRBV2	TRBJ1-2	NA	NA	CASSERTAYGYTF	TGTGCCAGCAGTGAAAGGACAGCTTATGGCTACACCTTC
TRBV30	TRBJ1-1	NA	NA	CAWNPRGNTEAFF	TGTGCCTGGAATCCAAGGGGGAACACTGAAGCTTTCTTT
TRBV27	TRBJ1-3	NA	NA	CASSRTAGFGNTIYF	TGTGCCAGCAGTAGAACCGCGGGTTTTGGAAACACCATATATTTT
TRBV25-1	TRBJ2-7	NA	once	CASSAPGTDEQYF	TGTGCCAGCAGTGCCCCCGGGACTGACGAGCAGTACTTC
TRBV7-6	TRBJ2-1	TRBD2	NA	CASSFSGGAIRNEQFF	TGTGCCAGCAGCTTTAGCGGGGGGGCCATAAGGAATGAGCAGTTCTTC
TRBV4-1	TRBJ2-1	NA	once	CASSQPTSQTARNEQFF	TGCGCCAGCAGCCAGCCCACCTCCCAGACAGCGCGGAATGAGCAGTTCTTC
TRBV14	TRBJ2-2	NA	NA	CASSQERGAGELFF	TGTGCCAGCAGCCAAGAGAGAGGGGCCGGGGAGCTGTTTTTT
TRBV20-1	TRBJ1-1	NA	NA	CSAGRDFEAFF	TGCAGTGCGGGTCGGGACTTCGAAGCTTTCTTT
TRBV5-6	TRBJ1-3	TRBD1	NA	CASSLEDRGGNTIYF	TGTGCCAGCAGCTTGGAGGACAGGGGAGGTAACACCATATATTTT
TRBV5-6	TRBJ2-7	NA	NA	CASSLVSGWGREQYF	TGTGCCAGCAGCTTGGTGTCAGGGTGGGGTCGCGAGCAGTACTTC
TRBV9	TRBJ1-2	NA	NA	CASSVERFGVGYTF	TGTGCCAGCAGCGTAGAGAGGTTTGGGGTTGGCTACACCTTC
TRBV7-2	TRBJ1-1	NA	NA	CASSLDPGQRAFF	TGTGCCAGCAGCTTAGACCCGGGACAAAGGGCTTTCTTT
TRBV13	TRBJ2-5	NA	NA	CASSDQETQYF	TGTGCCAGCAGCGATCAAGAGACCCAGTACTTC
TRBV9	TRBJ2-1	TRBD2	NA	CASSVGTSGLYNEQFF	TGTGCCAGCAGCGTAGGGACTAGCGGTTTATACAATGAGCAGTTCTTC
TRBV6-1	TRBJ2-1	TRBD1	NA	CASSRDRVDNEQFF	TGTGCCAGCAGCCGGGACAGGGTAGACAATGAGCAGTTCTTC
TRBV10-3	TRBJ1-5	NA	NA	CAILDKHQPQHF	TGTGCCATTTTGGACAAACATCAGCCCCAGCATTTT
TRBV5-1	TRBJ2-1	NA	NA	CASGKITGSSYNEQFF	TGCGCCAGCGGGAAGATAACAGGGAGCTCCTACAATGAGCAGTTCTTC
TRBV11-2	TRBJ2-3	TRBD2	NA	CASSPGLAGDTQYF	TGTGCCAGCAGCCCGGGACTAGCGGGAGATACGCAGTATTTT
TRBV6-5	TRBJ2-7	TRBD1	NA	CASSYGGQGRYEQYF	TGTGCCAGCAGTTACGGGGGACAGGGGAGGTACGAGCAGTACTTC
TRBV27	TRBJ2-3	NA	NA	CASSLSMRRTDTQYF	TGTGCCAGCAGTTTATCGATGAGACGCACAGATACGCAGTATTTT
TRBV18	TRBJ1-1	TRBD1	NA	CASSPRQGGIEAFF	TGTGCCAGCTCACCAAGGCAGGGGGGAATTGAAGCTTTCTTT
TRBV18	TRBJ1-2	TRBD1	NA	CASSPGQSPFYGYTF	TGTGCCAGCTCACCGGGACAGAGTCCATTCTATGGCTACACCTTC
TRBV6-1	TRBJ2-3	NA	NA	CASSEAGGGADTQYF	TGTGCCAGCAGTGAAGCGGGCGGTGGGGCAGATACGCAGTATTTT
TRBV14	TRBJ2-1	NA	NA	CASSQGPFNEQFF	TGTGCCAGCAGCCAGGGACCATTCAATGAGCAGTTCTTC
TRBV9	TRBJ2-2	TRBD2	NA	CASSVTPHSGGAHTGELFF	TGTGCCAGCAGCGTGACTCCCCACAGCGGGGGGGCCCATACCGGGGAGCTGTTTTTT
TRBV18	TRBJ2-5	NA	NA	CASSLKLMDNPGETQYF	TGTGCCAGCTCACTAAAGTTGATGGACAATCCCGGGGAGACCCAGTACTTC
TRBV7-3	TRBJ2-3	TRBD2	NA	CASSHSGGATDTQYF	TGTGCCAGCAGCCATAGCGGGGGGGCTACAGATACGCAGTATTTT
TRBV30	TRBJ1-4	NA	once	CAWSVMGGEKLFF	TGTGCCTGGAGTGTGATGGGGGGTGAAAAACTGTTTTTT
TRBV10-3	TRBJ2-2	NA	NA	CAIRDGTPNTGELFF	TGTGCCATCAGAGACGGGACACCGAACACCGGGGAGCTGTTTTTT